This TCR beta chain was observed in a study of blood T cell repertoires in COVID-19. The CDR3 covers 15 residues. The ends were cut back, 6 bases at V and 1 base at J, with 13 bases in the middle. Germline loops: CDR1 LNHDA, CDR2 SQIVND (reference sequence). This study enrolled people aged roughly 18 to 100 from approximately 24 US geographic areas. The assay was immunoSEQ multiplex PCR, and TCRdb's table has in-frame clones only and misses some. The table includes around 280,000 clones, around 87% detected once. This chain joins TRBV19 and TRBJ1-5, with a possible D match to TRBD1 (6 bases). The sequence was collected from a woman in her late teens or twenties with acute COVID-19. Material for sequencing was PBMCs or T cells enriched from blood (not recorded which). This chain's CDR3 is CASSRVGGSNQPQHF. CDR3 DNA sequence: TGTGCCAGTAGCCGGGTTGGGGGCAGCAATCAGCCCCAGCATTTT.